This T cell receptor (beta chain) came from a study of post-analysis software for immune sequencing data. Study as a whole: The courses of disease that were included comprised relapsing-remitting, secondary progressive and progressive-relapsing multiple sclerosis.

Study-level results: Those samples that were prepared in the same batch co-clustered strongly by F measure. Compared with controls, patients had more of about five TRBV segments, including TRBV5-6, TRBV5-1 and TRBV20-1. Comparison with controls showed significantly lower normalized Chao1 diversity in multiple sclerosis patients.

Trimming took 7 bases from V and 7 from J, leaving 19 bases between them. Germline CDR1 KGHDR, CDR2 SFDVKD. CDR3 length: 15 residues. Regarding this clonotype: Its matching antigen is unknown.

Libraries were made from TCR beta cDNA, and they carried unique molecular identifiers. TCRdb reanalysed the PCR reads using MiXCR and keeps one entry per CDR3 protein. The sample consists of hundreds of thousands of distinct CDR3 sequences, about 44% of them appearing once. Input material: blood. This TCR was recovered from a girl aged 5 to 17 with multiple sclerosis. The chain is built from TRBV24-1 and TRBJ2-1; D tentatively reads TRBD1 or TRBD2 (5 bases each). DNA for the CDR3: TGTGCCACCAGCGAACCGGGACCCCTAGGAAATGAGCAGTTCTTC. This gives the protein CATSEPGPLGNEQFF.